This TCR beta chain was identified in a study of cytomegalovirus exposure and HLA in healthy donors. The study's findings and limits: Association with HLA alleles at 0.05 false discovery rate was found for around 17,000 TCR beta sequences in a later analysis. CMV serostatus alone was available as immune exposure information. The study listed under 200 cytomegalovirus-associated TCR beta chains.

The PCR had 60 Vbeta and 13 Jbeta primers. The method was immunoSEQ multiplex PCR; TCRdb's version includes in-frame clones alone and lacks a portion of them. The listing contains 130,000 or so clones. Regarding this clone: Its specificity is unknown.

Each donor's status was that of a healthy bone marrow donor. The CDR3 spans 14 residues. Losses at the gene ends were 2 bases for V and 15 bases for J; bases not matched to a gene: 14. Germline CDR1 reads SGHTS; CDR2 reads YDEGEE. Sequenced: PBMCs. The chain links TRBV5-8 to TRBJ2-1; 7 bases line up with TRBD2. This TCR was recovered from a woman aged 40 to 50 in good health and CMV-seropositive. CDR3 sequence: CASSFRGGPVLLFF. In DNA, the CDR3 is TGTGCCAGCAGCTTTAGGGGAGGGCCCGTCTTGTTGTTCTTC.